The source of this TCR beta chain is a study of shared clonotypes between healthy human individuals. Study-level results: Only blood was sampled; tissue repertoires likely differ.

CD8 cells regarded as naive lacked CD45RO, were positively chosen for CCR7, and omitted terminally differentiated effector memory CD45RA+ cells. The CDR3 has 16 amino acids. V dropped 1 base and J dropped 3; count of bases not matched to a gene: 9. Germline V CDR1 and CDR2: SGHRS, YFSETQ. The material for each subset, its genomic DNA, was split evenly across several immunoSEQ plates. On sorted subsets, replicate PCRs used about 180 ng DNA, or tens of thousands of T cell genomes. Sequenced by immunoSEQ multiplex PCR; TCRdb stores in-frame clones only, minus some. The table records about 680,000 clones, approximately 90% of them present only once. Concerning this clone itself: Its matching antigen is unknown.

V and J are TRBV5-1 and TRBJ2-7, with 8 bases aligning to TRBD1. This sequence originates from a man aged 30-40 years in good health. The specimen was naive CD8+ T cells sorted from blood. This CDR3 reads CASSLIPDRGFYEQYF. The CDR3, as DNA: TGCGCCAGCAGCTTGATTCCTGACAGGGGTTTCTACGAGCAGTACTTC.